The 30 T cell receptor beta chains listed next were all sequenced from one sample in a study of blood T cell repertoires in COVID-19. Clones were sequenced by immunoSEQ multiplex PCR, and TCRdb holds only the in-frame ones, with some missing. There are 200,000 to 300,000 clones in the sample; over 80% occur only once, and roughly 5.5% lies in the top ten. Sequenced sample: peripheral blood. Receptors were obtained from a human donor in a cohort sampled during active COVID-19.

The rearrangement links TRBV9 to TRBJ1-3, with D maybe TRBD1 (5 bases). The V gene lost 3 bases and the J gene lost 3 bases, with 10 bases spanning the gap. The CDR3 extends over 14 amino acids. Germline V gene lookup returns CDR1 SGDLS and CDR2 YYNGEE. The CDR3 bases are TGTGCCAGCAGCGCGATGACAGTTGGAAACACCATATATTTT. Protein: CASSAMTVGNTIYF.

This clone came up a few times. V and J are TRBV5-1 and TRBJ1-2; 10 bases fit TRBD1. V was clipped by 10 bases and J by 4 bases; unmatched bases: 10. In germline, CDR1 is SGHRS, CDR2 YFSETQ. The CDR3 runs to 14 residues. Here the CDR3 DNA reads TGCGCCTCCGCCGACAGGGGGCGCTTCTATGGCTACACCTTC. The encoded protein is CASADRGRFYGYTF.

CDR3 nucleotide sequence: TGTGCCAGCATCCGCCCGGGACAAGATAATTCACCCCTCCACTTT. It yields the protein CASIRPGQDNSPLHF. This chain uses TRBV2 with TRBJ1-6, with D possibly being TRBD1 (6 bases). The CDR3 has 15 amino acids. Deletions cut 7 bases from V and 5 bases from J, with 15 bases between. Germline CDR1 reads SNHLY; CDR2 reads FYNNEI.

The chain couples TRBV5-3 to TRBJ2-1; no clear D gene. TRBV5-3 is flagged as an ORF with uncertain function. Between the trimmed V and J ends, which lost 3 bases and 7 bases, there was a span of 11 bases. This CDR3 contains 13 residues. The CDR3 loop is CARSCPRLNEQFF. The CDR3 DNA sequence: TGTGCCAGAAGCTGTCCTCGTCTGAATGAGCAGTTCTTC.

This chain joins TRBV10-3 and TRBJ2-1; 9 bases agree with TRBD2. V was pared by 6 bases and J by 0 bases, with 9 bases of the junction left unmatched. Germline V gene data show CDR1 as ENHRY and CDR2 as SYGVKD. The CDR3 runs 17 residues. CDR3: CAISLHGTSPSYNEQFF. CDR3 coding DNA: TGTGCCATCAGCTTACACGGGACTAGCCCCTCCTACAATGAGCAGTTCTTC.

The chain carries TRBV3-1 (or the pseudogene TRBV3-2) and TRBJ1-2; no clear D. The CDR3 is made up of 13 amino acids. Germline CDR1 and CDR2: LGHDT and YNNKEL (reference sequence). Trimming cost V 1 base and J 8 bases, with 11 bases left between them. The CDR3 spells CASSQALSEGYTF. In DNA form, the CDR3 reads TGTGCCAGCAGCCAAGCTTTATCGGAGGGCTACACCTTC.

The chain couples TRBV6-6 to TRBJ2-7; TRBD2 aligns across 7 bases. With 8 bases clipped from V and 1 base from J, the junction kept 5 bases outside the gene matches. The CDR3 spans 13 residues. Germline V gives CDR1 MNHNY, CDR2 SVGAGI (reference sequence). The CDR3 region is CASGRGGSYEQYF. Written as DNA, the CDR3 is TGTGCCAGCGGGAGGGGAGGGTCCTACGAGCAGTACTTC.

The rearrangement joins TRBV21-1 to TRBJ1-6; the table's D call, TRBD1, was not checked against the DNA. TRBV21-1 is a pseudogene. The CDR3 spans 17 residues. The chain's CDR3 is CASSSDRHLSYNSPLHF. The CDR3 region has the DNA TGTGCCAGCAGCAGCGACAGACACCTCTCCTATAATTCACCCCTCCACTTT.

The CDR3 DNA sequence: TGTGCCAGCGGACTAGCGGAGTTCAAGCAGTACTTC. Translating gives CASGLAEFKQYF. The V call is TRBV2, the J call TRBJ2-7; 10 bases fit TRBD2. V was pared by 8 bases and J by 8 bases, with 6 bases of the junction left unmatched. Germline CDR1 and CDR2: SNHLY and FYNNEI. The CDR3 is made up of 12 amino acids.

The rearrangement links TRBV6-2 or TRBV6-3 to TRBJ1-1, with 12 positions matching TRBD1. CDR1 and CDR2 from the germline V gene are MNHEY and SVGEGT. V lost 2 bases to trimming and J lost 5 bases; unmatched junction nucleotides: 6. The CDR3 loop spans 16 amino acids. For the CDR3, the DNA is TGTGCCAGCAGTTACCTTCGGGACAGGGGGCGAACTGAAGCTTTCTTT. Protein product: CASSYLRDRGRTEAFF.

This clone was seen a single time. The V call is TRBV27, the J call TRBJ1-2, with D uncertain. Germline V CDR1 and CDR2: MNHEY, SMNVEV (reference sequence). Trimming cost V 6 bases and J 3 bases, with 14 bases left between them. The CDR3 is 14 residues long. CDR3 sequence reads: CASSYSRLHYGYTF. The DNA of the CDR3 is TGTGCCAGCAGCTACTCTAGGTTGCACTATGGCTACACCTTC.

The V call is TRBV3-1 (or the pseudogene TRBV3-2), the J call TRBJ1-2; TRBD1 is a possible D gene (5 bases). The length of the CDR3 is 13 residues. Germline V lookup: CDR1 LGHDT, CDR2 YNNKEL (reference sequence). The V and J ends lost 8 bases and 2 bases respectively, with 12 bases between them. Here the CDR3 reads CASSLAGNYGYTF. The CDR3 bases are TGTGCCAGCTCCCTGGCAGGGAACTATGGCTACACCTTC.

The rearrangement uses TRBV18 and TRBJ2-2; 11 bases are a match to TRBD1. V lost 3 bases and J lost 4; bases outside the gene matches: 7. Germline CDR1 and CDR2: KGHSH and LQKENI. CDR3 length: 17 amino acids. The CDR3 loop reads CASSPRTGGAGTGELFF. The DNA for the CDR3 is TGTGCCAGCTCACCCCGGACAGGGGGCGCGGGCACCGGGGAGCTGTTTTTT. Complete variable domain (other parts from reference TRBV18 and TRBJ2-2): NAGVMQNPRHLVRRRGQEARLRCSPMKGHSHVYWYRQLPEEGLKFMVYLQKENIIDESGMPKERFSAEFPKEGPSILRIQQVVRGDSAAYFCASSPRTGGAGTGELFFGEGSRLTVL.

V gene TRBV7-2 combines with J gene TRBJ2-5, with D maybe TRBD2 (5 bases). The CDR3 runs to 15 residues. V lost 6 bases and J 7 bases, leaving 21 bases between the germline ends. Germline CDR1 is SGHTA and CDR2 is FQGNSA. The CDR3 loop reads CASSLNGVAPGTQYF. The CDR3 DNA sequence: TGTGCCAGCAGTCTCAACGGGGTAGCGCCCGGGACCCAGTACTTC. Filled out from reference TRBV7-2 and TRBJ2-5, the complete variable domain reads GAGVSQSPSNKVTEKGKDVELRCDPISGHTALYWYRQSLGQGLEFLIYFQGNSAPDKSGLPSDRFSAERTGGSVSTLTIQRTQQEDSAVYLCASSLNGVAPGTQYFGPGTRLLVL.

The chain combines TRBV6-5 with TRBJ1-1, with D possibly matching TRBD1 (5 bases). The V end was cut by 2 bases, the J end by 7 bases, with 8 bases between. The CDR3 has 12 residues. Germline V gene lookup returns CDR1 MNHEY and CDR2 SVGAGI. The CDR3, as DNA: TGTGCCAGCAGTTACGCCGGGGGTGAAGCTTTCTTT. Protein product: CASSYAGGEAFF.

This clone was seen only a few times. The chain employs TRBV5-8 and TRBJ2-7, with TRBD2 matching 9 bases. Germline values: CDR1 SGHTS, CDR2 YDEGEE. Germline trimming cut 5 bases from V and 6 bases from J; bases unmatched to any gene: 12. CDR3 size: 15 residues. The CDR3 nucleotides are TGTGCCAGCAGTTCAAGCGGGGGGCCGGCTCTCGAGCAGTACTTC. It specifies CASSSSGGPALEQYF. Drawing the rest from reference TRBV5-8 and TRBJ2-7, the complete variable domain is EAGVTQSPTHLIKTRGQQATLRCSPISGHTSVYWYQQALGLGLQFLLWYDEGEERNRGNFPPRFSGRQFPNYSSELNVNALELEDSALYLCASSSSGGPALEQYFGPGTRLTVT.

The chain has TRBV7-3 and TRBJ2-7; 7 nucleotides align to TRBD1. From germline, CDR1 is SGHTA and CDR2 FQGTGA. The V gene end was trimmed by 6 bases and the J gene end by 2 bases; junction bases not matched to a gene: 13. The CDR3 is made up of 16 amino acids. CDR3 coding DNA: TGTGCCAGCAGTTTGGAAGGGACAGACCTAGCCTACGAGCAGTACTTC. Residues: CASSLEGTDLAYEQYF.

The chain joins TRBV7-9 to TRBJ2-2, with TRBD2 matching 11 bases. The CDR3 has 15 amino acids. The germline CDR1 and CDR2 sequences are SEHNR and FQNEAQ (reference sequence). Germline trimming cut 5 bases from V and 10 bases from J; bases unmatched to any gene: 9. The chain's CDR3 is CASSQGLAVGEELFF. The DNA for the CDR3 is TGTGCCAGCAGCCAGGGACTAGCGGTTGGGGAGGAGCTGTTTTTT.

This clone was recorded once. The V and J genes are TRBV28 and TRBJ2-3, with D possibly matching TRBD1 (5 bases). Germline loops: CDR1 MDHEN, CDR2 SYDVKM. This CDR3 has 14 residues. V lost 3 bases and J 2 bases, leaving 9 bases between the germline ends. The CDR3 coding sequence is TGTGCCAGCAGTTTCGCCAGGGCCACAGATACGCAGTATTTT. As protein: CASSFARATDTQYF.

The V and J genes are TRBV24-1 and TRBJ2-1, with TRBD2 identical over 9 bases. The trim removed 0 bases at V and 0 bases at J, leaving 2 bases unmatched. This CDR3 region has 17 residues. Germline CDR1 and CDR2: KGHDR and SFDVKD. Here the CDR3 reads CATSDLQAGGSYNEQFF. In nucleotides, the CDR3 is TGTGCCACCAGTGATTTGCAAGCGGGAGGCTCCTACAATGAGCAGTTCTTC.

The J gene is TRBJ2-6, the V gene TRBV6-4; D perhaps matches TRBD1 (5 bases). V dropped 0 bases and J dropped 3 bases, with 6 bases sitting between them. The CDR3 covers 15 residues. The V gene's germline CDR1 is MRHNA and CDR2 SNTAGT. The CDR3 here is CASSDSQGGANVLTF. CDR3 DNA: TGTGCCAGCAGTGACTCGCAGGGTGGGGCCAACGTCCTGACTTTC.

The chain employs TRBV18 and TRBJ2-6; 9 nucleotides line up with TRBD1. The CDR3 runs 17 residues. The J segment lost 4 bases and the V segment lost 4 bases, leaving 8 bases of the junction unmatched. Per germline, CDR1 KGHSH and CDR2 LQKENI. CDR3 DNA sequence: TGTGCCAGCTCACTCCGGGACAGGGTATCCGGGGCCAACGTCCTGACTTTC. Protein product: CASSLRDRVSGANVLTF.

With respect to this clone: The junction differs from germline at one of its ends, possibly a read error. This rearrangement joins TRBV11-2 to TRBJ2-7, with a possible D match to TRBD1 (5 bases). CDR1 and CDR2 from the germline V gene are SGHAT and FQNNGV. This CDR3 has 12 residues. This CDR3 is CASSLDSYEQYF. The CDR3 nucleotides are TGTGCCAGCAGCCTAGACAGCTACGAGCAGTACTTC.

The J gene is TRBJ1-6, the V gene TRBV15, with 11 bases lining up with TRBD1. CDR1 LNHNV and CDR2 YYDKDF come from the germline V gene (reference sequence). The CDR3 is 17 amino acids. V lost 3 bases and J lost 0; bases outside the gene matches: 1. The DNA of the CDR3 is TGTGCCACCAGCAGGGGACAGGGGGACTCCTATAATTCACCCCTCCACTTT. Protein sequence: CATSRGQGDSYNSPLHF.

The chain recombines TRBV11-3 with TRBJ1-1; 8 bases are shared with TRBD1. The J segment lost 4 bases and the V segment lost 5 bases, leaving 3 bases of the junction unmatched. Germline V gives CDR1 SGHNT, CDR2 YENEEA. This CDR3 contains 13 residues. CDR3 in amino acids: CASSVGQGTEAFF. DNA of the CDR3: TGTGCCAGCAGCGTCGGACAGGGCACTGAAGCTTTCTTT.

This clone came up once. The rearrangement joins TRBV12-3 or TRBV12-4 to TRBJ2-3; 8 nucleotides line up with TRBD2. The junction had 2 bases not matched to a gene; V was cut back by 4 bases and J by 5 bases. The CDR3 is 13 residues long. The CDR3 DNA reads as TGTGCCAGCAGTTCTCGGGGGGGAGATACGCAGTATTTT. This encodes CASSSRGGDTQYF.

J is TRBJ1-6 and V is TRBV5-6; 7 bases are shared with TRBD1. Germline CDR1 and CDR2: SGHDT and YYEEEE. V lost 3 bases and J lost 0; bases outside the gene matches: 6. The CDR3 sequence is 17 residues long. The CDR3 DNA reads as TGTGCCAGCAGCTGGGGGGACAGTAGCTCCTATAATTCACCCCTCCACTTT. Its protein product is CASSWGDSSSYNSPLHF. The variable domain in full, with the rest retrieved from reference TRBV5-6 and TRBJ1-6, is DAGVTQSPTHLIKTRGQQVTLRCSPKSGHDTVSWYQQALGQGPQFIFQYYEEEERQRGNFPDRFSGHQFPNYSSELNVNALLLGDSALYLCASSWGDSSSYNSPLHFGNGTRLTVT.

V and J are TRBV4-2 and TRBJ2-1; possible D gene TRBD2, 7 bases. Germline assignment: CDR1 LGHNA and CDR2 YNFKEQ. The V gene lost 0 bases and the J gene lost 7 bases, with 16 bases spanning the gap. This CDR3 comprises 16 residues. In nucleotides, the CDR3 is TGTGCCAGCAGCCAAGATGGGTACAGGGAGGGTAATGAGCAGTTCTTC. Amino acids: CASSQDGYREGNEQFF.

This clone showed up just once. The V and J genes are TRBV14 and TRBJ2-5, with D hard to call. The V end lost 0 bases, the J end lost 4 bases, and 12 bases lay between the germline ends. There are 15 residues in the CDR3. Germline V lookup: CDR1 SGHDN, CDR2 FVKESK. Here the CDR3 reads CASSQDIGVRETQYF. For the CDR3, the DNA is TGTGCCAGCAGCCAAGATATCGGAGTACGAGAGACCCAGTACTTC.

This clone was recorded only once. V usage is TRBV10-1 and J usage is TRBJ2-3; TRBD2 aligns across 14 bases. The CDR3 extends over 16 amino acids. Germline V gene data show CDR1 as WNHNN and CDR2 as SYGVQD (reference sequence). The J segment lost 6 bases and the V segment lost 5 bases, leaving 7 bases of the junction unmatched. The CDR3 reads CASSMTSGGAGDTQYF. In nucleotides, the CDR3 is TGCGCCAGCAGTATGACTAGCGGGGGGGCAGGCGATACGCAGTATTTT.